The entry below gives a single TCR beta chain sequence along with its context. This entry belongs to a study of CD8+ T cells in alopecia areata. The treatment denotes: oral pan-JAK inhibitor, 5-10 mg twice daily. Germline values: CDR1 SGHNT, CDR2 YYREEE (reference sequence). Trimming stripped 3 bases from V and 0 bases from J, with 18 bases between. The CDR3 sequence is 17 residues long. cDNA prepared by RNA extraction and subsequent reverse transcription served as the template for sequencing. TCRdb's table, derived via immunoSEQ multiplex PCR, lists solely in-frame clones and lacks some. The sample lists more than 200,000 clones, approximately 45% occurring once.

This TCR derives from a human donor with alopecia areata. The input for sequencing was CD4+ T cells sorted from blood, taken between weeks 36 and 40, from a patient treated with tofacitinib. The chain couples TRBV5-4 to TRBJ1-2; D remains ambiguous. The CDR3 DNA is TGTGCCAGCAGCTCTTCCCGCCGGACCCAGACTAACTATGGCTACACCTTC. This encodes CASSSSRRTQTNYGYTF.